Presented here are 9 T cell receptor beta chains from one specimen sequenced in a study of graft-versus-host responses after intestinal transplantation. Their specific antigens are unknown. The repertoire was sequenced with immunoSEQ multiplex PCR; TCRdb's copy has only in-frame clones and lacks some. This sample carries over 75,000 clones, about 90% of them seen once, and the ten largest clones take around 0.07%. The material was unstimulated CD8+ T cells sorted from spleen or lymph node cells, obtained before transplant. The receptors derive from a human donor who was the organ donor for an intestinal transplant.

J is TRBJ2-1 and V is TRBV30, with 8 bases that match TRBD2. CDR1 and CDR2 (germline): GTSNPN, SVGIG (reference sequence). This CDR3 is 14 amino acids long. CDR3: CGGLAETAYNEQFF. CDR3 nucleotide sequence: TGTGGTGGACTAGCAGAAACTGCCTACAATGAGCAGTTCTTC. Combining the CDR3 with reference TRBV30 and TRBJ2-1 gives the whole variable domain SQTIHQWPATLVQPVGSPLSLECTVEGTSNPNLYWYRQAAGRGLQLLFYSVGIGQISSEVPQNLSASRPQDRQFILSSKKLLLSDSGFYLCGGLAETAYNEQFFGPGTRLTVL.

The chain is built from TRBV14 and TRBJ2-5, with a possible D match to TRBD2 (7 bases). Germline loops: CDR1 SGHDN, CDR2 FVKESK. V was cut by 0 bases and J by 4 bases, with 15 bases left in between. The CDR3 contains 16 residues. The chain's CDR3 is CASSQDFEGGGETQYF. The CDR3 DNA sequence: TGTGCCAGCAGCCAAGATTTCGAGGGAGGGGGAGAGACCCAGTACTTC.

This chain links TRBV10-2 with TRBJ2-5; TRBD2 aligns across 8 bases. With V trimmed by 6 bases and J by 4 bases, 7 bases remained unmatched. This CDR3 region has 14 residues. Germline CDR1 WSHSY, CDR2 SAAADI. CDR3 loop: CASSLLAGLETQYF. The DNA for the CDR3 is TGCGCCAGCAGCCTCTTAGCGGGGCTAGAGACCCAGTACTTC.

The rearrangement joins TRBV29-1 to TRBJ1-1, with 8 nucleotides matching TRBD1. Germline V lookup: CDR1 SQVTM, CDR2 ANQGSEA. The CDR3 contains 13 residues. V shed 5 bases, J shed 0 bases, and the junction held 2 bases outside the gene matches. The CDR3 protein is CSVRTGMNTEAFF. The CDR3 bases are TGCAGCGTTCGGACAGGGATGAACACTGAAGCTTTCTTT.

This sequence joins TRBV4-1 and TRBJ1-1; 9 bases line up with TRBD1. V dropped 1 base and J dropped 6; count of bases not matched to a gene: 6. Germline V lookup: CDR1 MGHRA, CDR2 YSYEKL. This CDR3 comprises 15 residues. CDR3 in amino acids: CASSQVGTGIPEAFF. The CDR3, as DNA: TGCGCCAGCAGCCAAGTCGGGACAGGGATCCCTGAAGCTTTCTTT.

V and J are TRBV11-2 and TRBJ2-4; possible D gene TRBD2, 6 bases. Per germline, CDR1 SGHAT and CDR2 FQNNGV. Trimming pared 4 bases from V and 15 bases from J, leaving 13 bases between. The CDR3 is made up of 11 amino acids. CDR3 sequence reads: CASSSPTSLYF. The CDR3 DNA reads as TGTGCCAGCAGCTCGCCGACTAGTTTGTACTTC. Based on the CDR3 plus reference TRBV11-2 and TRBJ2-4, the full variable domain is EAGVAQSPRYKIIEKRQSVAFWCNPISGHATLYWYQQILGQGPKLLIQFQNNGVVDDSQLPKDRFSAERLKGVDSTLKIQPAKLEDSAVYLCASSSPTSLYFGAGTRLSVL.

V is TRBV15 and J is TRBJ2-1, with TRBD2 identical over 8 bases. Germline values: CDR1 LNHNV, CDR2 YYDKDF (reference sequence). This CDR3 is built from 17 residues. J was trimmed by 6 bases and V by 0 bases; bases with no gene match: 10. The CDR3 reads CATSRDWRRGEFNEQFF. In DNA, the CDR3 is TGTGCCACCAGCAGAGATTGGAGGCGGGGGGAGTTCAATGAGCAGTTCTTC.

This sequence joins TRBV5-1 and TRBJ1-5, with TRBD1 identical over 7 bases. The CDR3 spans 13 residues. Germline V CDR1 and CDR2: SGHRS, YFSETQ. V shed 4 bases, J shed 2 bases, and the junction held 0 bases outside the gene matches. The CDR3 region has the DNA TGCGCCAGCAGCACAGGGGGCAATCAGCCCCAGCATTTT. This sequence encodes CASSTGGNQPQHF.

J is TRBJ2-1 and V is TRBV27, with 8 nucleotides matching TRBD1. V was clipped by 0 bases and J by 4 bases; unmatched bases: 23. CDR3 length equals 22 residues. Germline V CDR1 and CDR2: MNHEY, SMNVEV (reference sequence). The CDR3 nucleotides are TGTGCCAGCAGTTTATCAGTCTCAAAGTCACCCCGGACAGGGTTAGGATACAATGAGCAGTTCTTC. It is translated as CASSLSVSKSPRTGLGYNEQFF.